The source of this T cell receptor (beta chain) is a study of cytotoxic CD8 clonotypes in ibrutinib-treated CLL. Sequenced by immunoSEQ multiplex PCR; TCRdb stores in-frame clones only, minus some. The repertoire consists of about 140,000 clones, with 80% occurring once and the leading ten covering around 7.6%. The input for sequencing was PBMCs, taken after 36 months of ibrutinib treatment. This clonotype was sampled from a human donor with chronic lymphocytic leukemia.

CDR3 bases: TGTGCCAGCAGTTCGGGACAGCCCCGCTATGGCTACACCTTC. It encodes CASSSGQPRYGYTF. The chain is built from TRBV6-5 and TRBJ1-2; TRBD1 agrees at 7 bases. The ends lost 4 bases at V and 4 bases at J; junction bases unmatched: 6. Germline-derived CDR1 and CDR2 are MNHEY and SVGAGI. The CDR3 extends over 14 amino acids.